Listed here are 16 T cell receptor beta chains from one sample, sequenced in a study of identical twins. TCRdb called the 5' RACE reads again in MiXCR, with one record for every CDR3 protein. The table shows 250,000 to 300,000 distinct CDR3 sequences, with roughly 8.7% occurring only once. The data also belong to a second study, concerning yellow fever vaccine responses in identical twins.

Input material: CD8+ T cells sorted from blood. The receptor source for this set is a young woman in good health.

This clonotype has a count of ten or more. V gene TRBV24-1 combines with J gene TRBJ2-1, with 9 bases lining up with TRBD1. CDR1 and CDR2 (germline): KGHDR, SFDVKD. With V trimmed by 7 bases and J by 3 bases, 9 bases remained unmatched. The CDR3 has 16 amino acids. CDR3 loop: CATSPQGTGNYNEQFF. The CDR3 nucleotides are TGTGCCACCAGCCCTCAAGGGACAGGGAACTACAATGAGCAGTTCTTC.

This clonotype has a handful of counts. The chain has TRBV14 and TRBJ2-1, with a tentative D call TRBD1 (6 bases). This CDR3 region has 16 residues. CDR1 is SGHDN and CDR2 is FVKESK in the germline V gene. Trimming took 0 bases from V and 2 from J, leaving 11 bases between them. The CDR3 coding sequence is TGTGCCAGCAGCCAAGAAAGAGGGGGTACCTACAATGAGCAGTTCTTC. It encodes CASSQERGGTYNEQFF. The variable domain in full, with the rest retrieved from reference TRBV14 and TRBJ2-1, is EAGVTQFPSHSVIEKGQTVTLRCDPISGHDNLYWYRRVMGKEIKFLLHFVKESKQDESGMPNNRFLAERTGGTYSTLKVQPAELEDSGVYFCASSQERGGTYNEQFFGPGTRLTVL.

This clonotype showed up many times. The J gene is TRBJ1-1, the V gene TRBV12-5; D not resolved. This CDR3 is 14 amino acids long. Trimming shortened V by 3 bases and J by 0 bases, and 8 bases separated the two germline ends. CDR1 is LGHNT and CDR2 is FRNRAP in the germline V gene. In DNA form, the CDR3 reads TGTGCTAGTGGTTTTGACGTACTGAACACTGAAGCTTTCTTT. Encoded protein: CASGFDVLNTEAFF. The full variable domain, in which reference TRBV12-5 and TRBJ1-1 provide the parts outside the CDR3, is DARVTQTPRHKVTEMGQEVTMRCQPILGHNTVFWYRQTMMQGLELLAYFRNRAPLDDSGMPKDRFSAEMPDATLATLKIQPSEPRDSAVYFCASGFDVLNTEAFFGQGTRLTVV.

The chain has TRBV7-9 and TRBJ2-3, with D perhaps matching TRBD1 (6 bases). CDR3 length: 14 amino acids. Trimming removed 5 bases at V and 4 bases at J, with 13 bases between. Germline V gene data show CDR1 as SEHNR and CDR2 as FQNEAQ (reference sequence). For the CDR3, the DNA is TGTGCCAGCAGCGAACGGACAGTGGCAGATACGCAGTATTTT. Translating it yields CASSERTVADTQYF.

This clonotype was seen many times. This chain connects TRBV7-9 to TRBJ2-3; maybe TRBD1 (7 bases). Per the germline V gene, CDR1 is SEHNR and CDR2 is FQNEAQ (reference sequence). The CDR3 runs to 16 residues. V was shortened by 5 bases and J by 3 bases, with 18 bases between the two germline ends. CDR3 sequence (DNA): TGTGCCAGCAGCATACGACAGGGACTGGATACAGATACGCAGTATTTT. The encoded protein is CASSIRQGLDTDTQYF.

The V call is TRBV7-2, the J call TRBJ2-7; 9 bases are shared with TRBD1. The CDR3 covers 15 residues. In germline, CDR1 is SGHTA, CDR2 FQGNSA. After removal of 4 bases from V and 3 bases from J, the junction contained 7 bases not matched to a gene. CDR3 DNA sequence: TGTGCCAGCAGCTGGTACAGGGGGCGGAACTACGAGCAGTACTTC. Its translation: CASSWYRGRNYEQYF.

The chain carries TRBV6-5 and TRBJ2-2; D remains ambiguous. V lost 0 bases to trimming and J lost 6 bases, with 11 bases between them. The CDR3 has 15 residues. Per the germline V gene, CDR1 is MNHEY and CDR2 is SVGAGI. The CDR3 region is CASSYSIVHSGELFF. As DNA, the CDR3 is TGTGCCAGCAGTTACTCGATCGTTCACTCCGGGGAGCTGTTTTTT.

This clonotype has a handful of counts. The chain links TRBV4-3 to TRBJ2-7; no firm D call. V was cut by 0 bases and J by 0 bases, with 12 bases left in between. The germline gives CDR1 LGHNA, CDR2 YSLEER. CDR3 length: 16 residues. CDR3 in DNA: TGCGCCAGCAGCCAAGAGGTCTCGAGCCCCTCCTACGAGCAGTACTTC. This codes for CASSQEVSSPSYEQYF.

The J gene is TRBJ2-1, the V gene TRBV5-1; D is undetermined. CDR1 is SGHRS and CDR2 is YFSETQ in the germline V gene. Trimming removed 2 bases from V and 7 bases from J, with 10 bases in between. The CDR3 contains 13 residues. DNA for the CDR3: TGCGCCAGCAGCTTTCTAAACCCGAATGAGCAGTTCTTC. Translated, it gives CASSFLNPNEQFF.

This clonotype was counted a few times. The rearrangement links TRBV29-1 to TRBJ2-4; TRBD2 might be the D (5 bases). The germline gives CDR1 SQVTM, CDR2 ANQGSEA. Trimming took 1 base from V and 7 from J, leaving 11 bases between them. The CDR3 loop spans 13 amino acids. This chain's CDR3 is CSVEARGFNIQYF. In DNA form, the CDR3 reads TGCAGCGTTGAAGCGAGAGGGTTTAACATTCAGTACTTC.

This rearrangement joins TRBV2 to TRBJ2-1; D gene ambiguous. The CDR3 consists of 13 residues. The V gene's germline CDR1 is SNHLY and CDR2 FYNNEI. Trimming removed 8 bases at V and 0 bases at J, with 8 bases between. The DNA of the CDR3 is TGTGCCAGCTCCGATTACTCCTACAATGAGCAGTTCTTC. It codes for CASSDYSYNEQFF.

The chain combines TRBV27 with TRBJ2-2; TRBD1 matches 8 bases. Looked up from germline, CDR1 is MNHEY and CDR2 is SMNVEV (reference sequence). The CDR3 consists of 16 residues. The J segment lost 8 bases and the V segment lost 4 bases, leaving 12 bases of the junction unmatched. The CDR3 is CASSSPGQGGRGELFF. The CDR3 DNA reads as TGTGCCAGCAGTTCCCCCGGACAGGGAGGTCGTGGGGAGCTGTTTTTT.

This clonotype has only a few counts. The gene calls are TRBV2 and TRBJ1-6; possible D gene TRBD1, 6 bases. V was clipped by 6 bases and J by 8 bases, with 11 bases between them. CDR1 is SNHLY and CDR2 is FYNNEI in the germline V gene. The CDR3 spans 13 residues. This CDR3 is CASSQGGYSPLHF. In DNA form, the CDR3 reads TGTGCCAGCAGCCAAGGGGGATATTCACCCCTCCACTTT. The entire variable domain, with the rest obtained from reference TRBV2 and TRBJ1-6, is as follows: EPEVTQTPSHQVTQMGQEVILRCVPISNHLYFYWYRQILGQKVEFLVSFYNNEISEKSEIFDDQFSVERPDGSNFTLKIRSTKLEDSAMYFCASSQGGYSPLHFGNGTRLTVT.

This clonotype was observed many times. The chain is built from TRBV4-2 and TRBJ2-7; perhaps TRBD1 as D (5 bases). Germline values: CDR1 LGHNA, CDR2 YNFKEQ. This CDR3 comprises 15 residues. Trimming removed 4 bases from V and 3 bases from J, with 16 bases in between. In DNA form, the CDR3 reads TGTGCCAGCAGCCTTCGGACACTTGAAAACTACGAGCAGTACTTC. Amino acids: CASSLRTLENYEQYF.

The table lists this clonotype with many counts. The chain joins TRBV29-1 to TRBJ2-1; D assignment may be TRBD1 or TRBD2 (5 bases each). V lost 6 bases, J lost 0 bases, and 12 bases lay in between. In germline, CDR1 is SQVTM, CDR2 ANQGSEA. The CDR3 is 14 residues long. Here the CDR3 DNA reads TGCAGCGTGCCGGGACGGAGCTCCTACAATGAGCAGTTCTTC. This sequence encodes CSVPGRSSYNEQFF.

This clonotype was observed at least ten times. The V call is TRBV11-2, the J call TRBJ2-7; D perhaps matches TRBD2 (6 bases). The V gene lost 6 bases and the J gene lost 0 bases, with 9 bases spanning the gap. Per the germline V gene, CDR1 is SGHAT and CDR2 is FQNNGV. The CDR3 spans 13 residues. The CDR3 reads CASRPGSSYEQYF. CDR3 DNA sequence: TGTGCCAGCAGGCCCGGGAGCTCCTACGAGCAGTACTTC.